The 20 T cell receptor beta chains given below trace back to one sample, sequenced in a study of T-cell memory formation after mild COVID-19. TCRdb redid the calling of the 5' RACE reads with MiXCR, one entry per CDR3 protein. The data contain just under 350,000 distinct CDR3 sequences, 10% to 15% of them singletons. Sequencing was performed on PBMCs or a T cell subset sorted from them (not recorded which). These receptors were collected from a man younger than 30 who had mild COVID-19 (a few samples of this study predate the infection). Cell type and time point are not known.

The J gene is TRBJ1-6, the V gene TRBV27, with TRBD1 as a possible D gene (5 bases). The CDR3 has 16 residues. The V gene's germline CDR1 is MNHEY and CDR2 SMNVEV (reference sequence). The V and J ends lost 0 bases and 8 bases respectively, with 14 bases between them. DNA for the CDR3: TGTGCCAGCAGTTTATCCCCGACAGCACGCCATTCACCCCTCCACTTT. Translating it yields CASSLSPTARHSPLHF.

This clonotype was observed a handful of times. The chain combines TRBV5-1 with TRBJ1-1; no reliable D call. Trimming shortened V by 4 bases and J by 8 bases, and 18 bases separated the two germline ends. The V gene's germline CDR1 is SGHRS and CDR2 YFSETQ. CDR3 length equals 14 residues. The CDR3 reads CASSPTWEGREAFF. The CDR3 DNA sequence: TGCGCCAGCAGCCCGACGTGGGAAGGGAGGGAAGCTTTCTTT.

This rearrangement joins TRBV7-3 to TRBJ1-2; D call uncertain. This CDR3 has 13 amino acids. Trimming pared 5 bases from V and 4 bases from J, leaving 11 bases between. Germline loops: CDR1 SGHTA, CDR2 FQGTGA. This CDR3 reads CASSPGETYGYTF. The CDR3 bases are TGTGCCAGCAGCCCTGGCGAGACCTATGGCTACACCTTC.

This sequence joins TRBV15 and TRBJ2-3; 9 bases fit TRBD2. With V trimmed by 7 bases and J by 8 bases, 7 bases remained unmatched. The V gene's germline CDR1 is LNHNV and CDR2 YYDKDF (reference sequence). The CDR3 has 13 amino acids. The CDR3 coding sequence is TGTGCCACCACGGCGGGGGGGCTGGGTACGCAGTATTTT. It encodes CATTAGGLGTQYF.

This sequence joins TRBV20-1 and TRBJ1-2; tentatively, D is TRBD1 (5 bases). This CDR3 contains 14 residues. Germline CDR1 and CDR2: DFQATT and SNEGSKA (reference sequence). V gave up 3 bases and J gave up 5 bases, with 16 bases separating them. Here the CDR3 DNA reads TGCAGTGCTAGGGGGGATTCATCTATGTATGGCTACACCTTC. As protein: CSARGDSSMYGYTF.

There are a few counts of this clonotype. The chain has TRBV4-1 and TRBJ1-1, with D unclear. Trimming removed 0 bases at V and 1 base at J, with 9 bases between. Germline loops: CDR1 MGHRA, CDR2 YSYEKL. The CDR3 has 15 amino acids. CDR3 region: CASSQDPKGNTEAFF. CDR3 in DNA: TGCGCCAGCAGCCAAGATCCGAAGGGGAACACTGAAGCTTTCTTT.

This chain uses TRBV5-6 with TRBJ2-5; D is possibly TRBD2 (6 bases). There are 15 residues in the CDR3. The germline gives CDR1 SGHDT, CDR2 YYEEEE. Trimming took off 0 bases at V and 2 bases at J, with 11 bases between the two ends. In nucleotides, the CDR3 is TGTGCCAGCAGCTTGGGGCCTGGGGGGCAAGAGACCCAGTACTTC. Protein sequence: CASSLGPGGQETQYF.

The chain has TRBV5-1 and TRBJ1-2; 7 bases are shared with TRBD1. After removal of 4 bases from V and 0 bases from J, the junction contained 9 bases not matched to a gene. The CDR3 spans 16 residues. Germline V gene lookup returns CDR1 SGHRS and CDR2 YFSETQ. The CDR3 is CASSPTGWSPNYGYTF. The CDR3 nucleotides read TGCGCCAGCAGCCCGACAGGGTGGTCTCCTAACTATGGCTACACCTTC.

The chain couples TRBV6-6 to TRBJ1-4; D is unresolved. The length of the CDR3 is 12 residues. The V gene lost 7 bases and the J gene lost 7 bases, with 10 bases spanning the gap. In germline, CDR1 is MNHNY, CDR2 SVGAGI (reference sequence). Here the CDR3 reads CASNEWGEKLFF. The CDR3 DNA follows: TGTGCCAGCAATGAGTGGGGTGAAAAACTGTTTTTT.

Only a few counts were recorded for this clonotype. V gene TRBV7-9 combines with J gene TRBJ2-7; D is perhaps TRBD2 (6 bases). V was shortened by 1 base and J by 6 bases, with 19 bases between the two germline ends. The CDR3 contains 16 residues. Germline V gives CDR1 SEHNR, CDR2 FQNEAQ (reference sequence). For the CDR3, the DNA is TGTGCCAGCAGCTTAGGGCCTGGTGGGGCGGGGAGCGAGCAGTACGTC. Amino acids: CASSLGPGGAGSEQYV.

This clonotype was seen a few times. The gene calls are TRBV12-3 or TRBV12-4 and TRBJ1-2; D is unresolved. V gave up 6 bases and J gave up 8 bases, with 13 bases separating them. The CDR3 contains 12 residues. CDR3 loop: CASSFPLRGYTF. In DNA, the CDR3 is TGTGCCAGCAGCTTTCCCCTGAGGGGCTACACCTTC.

This clonotype was seen more than once but under ten times. The CDR3 DNA sequence: TGCGCCAGCAGTGAGTCAGCGGGGGGAACAGAGACCCAGTACTTC. This encodes CASSESAGGTETQYF. The genes are TRBV10-1 and TRBJ2-5, with 9 bases that match TRBD2. The CDR3 length is 15 residues. Trimming at V came to 0 bases and at J to 4 bases, leaving 3 bases not matched to a gene. The germline V gene has CDR1 WNHNN and CDR2 SYGVQD (reference sequence).

The gene calls are TRBV4-2 and TRBJ2-2; D uncertain. Germline CDR1 LGHNA, CDR2 YNFKEQ. V dropped 5 bases and J dropped 4 bases, with 8 bases sitting between them. The CDR3 spans 13 residues. As DNA, the CDR3 is TGTGCCAGCAGCTCCGGGTCCACCGGGGAGCTGTTTTTT. It is translated as CASSSGSTGELFF.

This clonotype occurred a few times. The rearrangement uses TRBV4-3 and TRBJ1-4; 8 nucleotides align to TRBD1. The CDR3 totals 17 residues. Per germline, CDR1 LGHNA and CDR2 YSLEER. J gave up 4 bases and V 3 bases, and 10 bases lay outside the gene matches. The CDR3, as DNA: TGCGCCAGCAGCCAGCTCCCCGGGACAGGTGTTAATGAAAAACTGTTTTTT. As protein: CASSQLPGTGVNEKLFF.

This sequence joins TRBV4-3 and TRBJ2-3; D is possibly TRBD1 or TRBD2 (5 bases each). This CDR3 has 17 amino acids. With 0 bases removed from V and 1 base from J, the gap between germline ends came to 14 bases. Germline V lookup: CDR1 LGHNA, CDR2 YSLEER. The CDR3 here is CASSQDHWGSGTDTQYF. The DNA of the CDR3 is TGCGCCAGCAGCCAAGATCACTGGGGGTCCGGCACAGATACGCAGTATTTT.

The chain links TRBV6-5 to TRBJ2-5; 10 nucleotides line up with TRBD1. The CDR3 sequence is 13 residues long. Trimming cost V 2 bases and J 7 bases; bases outside gene matches: 1. Germline values: CDR1 MNHEY, CDR2 SVGAGI. CDR3 in DNA: TGTGCCAGCAGTTACGGACAGGGGGTGACCCAGTACTTC. Its translation is CASSYGQGVTQYF.

This clonotype was picked up many times. The chain combines TRBV12-3 or TRBV12-4 with TRBJ2-2, with D possibly being TRBD2 (5 bases). The V gene lost 1 base and the J gene lost 3 bases, with 9 bases spanning the gap. There are 15 residues in the CDR3. The CDR3 loop reads CASSLGGGDTGELFF. The DNA for the CDR3 is TGTGCCAGCAGTTTAGGCGGAGGTGACACCGGGGAGCTGTTTTTT.

In its sample, this clonotype was seen a few times. The CDR3 DNA follows: TGTGCCAGCTGCCCGCGGGGGTACAATGAGCAGTTCTTC. As protein: CASCPRGYNEQFF. The chain carries TRBV6-2 or TRBV6-3 and TRBJ2-1, with 7 bases matching TRBD2. This CDR3 is 13 amino acids long. V lost 8 bases, J lost 4 bases, and 5 bases stayed unmatched. Germline V lookup: CDR1 MNHEY, CDR2 SVGEGT.

This clonotype came up a few times. CDR3 DNA sequence: TGTGCCAGCATAAAGACAGGGGAAAACATTCAGTACTTC. Translation gives CASIKTGENIQYF. The chain couples TRBV11-2 to TRBJ2-4; TRBD1 matches 8 bases. Germline lookup yields CDR1 SGHAT and CDR2 FQNNGV. The V gene end was trimmed by 7 bases and the J gene end by 5 bases; junction bases not matched to a gene: 4. The CDR3 consists of 13 residues.

This clonotype was counted many times. This chain uses TRBV29-1 with TRBJ1-1, with 8 bases that match TRBD1. Germline-derived CDR1 and CDR2 are SQVTM and ANQGSEA. CDR3 length: 13 residues. V shed 5 bases and J 5 bases; nucleotides not matched to a gene: 7. This CDR3 is CSVRTGRWTEAFF. The CDR3 DNA reads TGCAGCGTTCGGACAGGGCGTTGGACTGAAGCTTTCTTT.